These 23 T cell receptor beta chains originate from one sample sequenced in a study of T cell responses to AZD1222 COVID-19 vaccine. Assay used: immunoSEQ multiplex PCR; TCRdb lists only in-frame clones, some missing. The table shows about 150,000 clones, with around nine tenths occurring only once. The starting material was peripheral blood, obtained on day 0 of AZD1222 vaccination. These receptors originate from an adult in good health.

The chain uses TRBV6-5 and TRBJ2-2; possible D gene TRBD1, 6 bases. The length of the CDR3 is 14 residues. Germline lookup yields CDR1 MNHEY and CDR2 SVGAGI. Trimming took 5 bases from V and 5 from J, leaving 12 bases between them. The CDR3: CASSPGARTGELFF. The CDR3 DNA is TGTGCCAGCAGTCCAGGGGCTCGTACCGGGGAGCTGTTTTTT.

The chain couples TRBV7-2 to TRBJ1-6; 10 bases align to TRBD1. With 4 bases clipped from V and 7 bases from J, the junction kept 7 bases outside the gene matches. The CDR3 spans 16 residues. Looked up from germline, CDR1 is SGHTA and CDR2 is FQGNSA. The CDR3 sequence is CASSSDRGQWNSPLHF. The CDR3 DNA follows: TGTGCCAGCAGCTCCGACAGGGGGCAATGGAATTCACCCCTCCACTTT.

About this clone: The same CDR3 can be traced to other DNA sequences in this sample. The V call is TRBV6-5, the J call TRBJ1-5; possible D gene TRBD1, 5 bases. This CDR3 region has 14 residues. V lost 4 bases and J lost 2, with 9 bases in between. Germline values: CDR1 MNHEY, CDR2 SVGAGI. In DNA, the CDR3 is TGTGCCAGCAGTTCTCAGGGACGCAATCAGCCCCAGCATTTT. Protein sequence: CASSSQGRNQPQHF.

The gene calls are TRBV7-6 and TRBJ1-1; no clear D. The CDR3 covers 15 residues. Trimming took off 1 base at V and 1 base at J, with 10 bases between the two ends. Per germline, CDR1 SGHVS and CDR2 FNYEAQ. CDR3 in DNA: TGTGCCAGCAGCTTAGTAGCGGGCGAGAACACTGAAGCTTTCTTT. The encoded protein is CASSLVAGENTEAFF. Drawing the rest from reference TRBV7-6 and TRBJ1-1, the complete variable domain is GAGVSQSPRYKVTKRGQDVALRCDPISGHVSLYWYRQALGQGPEFLTYFNYEAQQDKSGLPNDRFSAERPEGSISTLTIQRTEQRDSAMYRCASSLVAGENTEAFFGQGTRLTVV.

The V and J genes are TRBV10-3 and TRBJ1-6; TRBD1 aligns across 8 bases. After removal of 9 bases from V and 5 bases from J, the junction contained 6 bases not matched to a gene. Germline CDR1 ENHRY, CDR2 SYGVKD. The CDR3 totals 14 residues. This chain's CDR3 is CAMRTGTDNSPLHF. CDR3 in DNA: TGTGCCATGCGGACAGGGACGGATAATTCACCCCTCCACTTT.

The chain carries TRBV5-1 and TRBJ1-4; D ambiguous. Trimming cost V 0 bases and J 14 bases, with 14 bases left between them. The germline V gene encodes CDR1 SGHRS and CDR2 YFSETQ. The CDR3 contains 13 residues. For the CDR3, the DNA is TGCGCCAGCAGCTTGGAAGGCTCCGCTGGGCTGTTTTTT. It yields the protein CASSLEGSAGLFF.

This clone was counted once. The chain joins TRBV18 to TRBJ1-4, with D unresolved. The V end was cut by 0 bases, the J end by 5 bases, with 10 bases between. The germline V gene has CDR1 KGHSH and CDR2 LQKENI. CDR3 length: 15 amino acids. The chain's CDR3 is CASSPPSMWNEKLFF. The CDR3, as DNA: TGTGCCAGCTCACCACCATCAATGTGGAATGAAAAACTGTTTTTT.

The rearrangement links TRBV5-5 to TRBJ1-2; a possible D gene is TRBD1 (5 bases). The ends were cut back, 2 bases at V and 0 bases at J, with 11 bases in the middle. This CDR3 is 15 amino acids long. Germline assignment: CDR1 SGHKS and CDR2 YYEKEE (reference sequence). The CDR3 loop reads CASSFSQGTNYGYTF. CDR3 nucleotides: TGTGCCAGCAGCTTTTCGCAGGGAACTAACTATGGCTACACCTTC.

The chain carries TRBV5-3 and TRBJ1-2; maybe TRBD1 (6 bases). TRBV5-3 is classed as an ORF, of uncertain function. This CDR3 has 14 amino acids. Deletions cut 4 bases from V and 6 bases from J, with 16 bases between. Here the CDR3 reads CARSLEHRVHGYTF. In DNA form, the CDR3 reads TGTGCCAGAAGCCTGGAACACAGGGTCCATGGCTACACCTTC.

The chain combines TRBV5-4 with TRBJ2-7, with D possibly being TRBD1 (7 bases). CDR3 length equals 13 residues. Trimming stripped 4 bases from V and 3 bases from J, with 11 bases between. The germline V gene has CDR1 SGHNT and CDR2 YYREEE (reference sequence). CDR3 sequence: CASSAGQRYEQYF. Written as DNA, the CDR3 is TGTGCCAGCAGCGCGGGACAGCGCTACGAGCAGTACTTC.

In DNA form, the CDR3 reads TGTGCCAGCAGCTTAGTACCCTACGAGCAGTACTTC. It codes for CASSLVPYEQYF. The chain carries TRBV7-9 and TRBJ2-7, with D unclear. V dropped 1 base and J dropped 2 bases, with 3 bases sitting between them. The CDR3 loop spans 12 amino acids. Looked up from germline, CDR1 is SEHNR and CDR2 is FQNEAQ (reference sequence).

The rearrangement joins TRBV19 to TRBJ1-4; D is ambiguous. The CDR3 has 16 residues. Per germline, CDR1 LNHDA and CDR2 SQIVND (reference sequence). The ends were cut back, 5 bases at V and 5 bases at J, with 18 bases in the middle. The chain's CDR3 is CASSYRSEAQNEKLFF. The CDR3 bases are TGTGCCAGTAGTTATCGGTCCGAGGCCCAAAATGAAAAACTGTTTTTT.

The V and J genes are TRBV6-1 and TRBJ2-3; D is undetermined. The CDR3 length is 13 residues. Germline V gives CDR1 MNHNS, CDR2 SASEGT. V was shortened by 2 bases and J by 0 bases, with 3 bases between the two germline ends. Here the CDR3 reads CASSESSTDTQYF. CDR3 DNA sequence: TGTGCCAGCAGTGAAAGTAGCACAGATACGCAGTATTTT.

This clone appeared a single time. This chain joins TRBV12-5 and TRBJ2-5; TRBD2 agrees at 14 bases. In germline, CDR1 is LGHNT, CDR2 FRNRAP. The CDR3 loop spans 17 amino acids. Trimming cost V 1 base and J 5 bases; bases outside gene matches: 6. CDR3 in amino acids: CASGLGLAGGQPETQYF. The CDR3 DNA reads as TGTGCTAGTGGTTTGGGACTAGCGGGAGGGCAGCCGGAGACCCAGTACTTC.

This rearrangement joins TRBV7-2 to TRBJ2-7; TRBD2 aligns across 11 bases. V shed 1 base, J shed 6 bases, and the junction held 5 bases outside the gene matches. The germline CDR1 and CDR2 sequences are SGHTA and FQGNSA. The CDR3 consists of 15 residues. The CDR3 reads CASSLVLAGGSEQYF. The CDR3 bases are TGTGCCAGCAGCTTAGTGTTAGCGGGAGGGTCCGAGCAGTACTTC.

The rearrangement uses TRBV2 and TRBJ2-7, with D perhaps matching TRBD1 (6 bases). The length of the CDR3 is 14 residues. Germline V gene data show CDR1 as SNHLY and CDR2 as FYNNEI. V lost 2 bases and J 2 bases, leaving 10 bases between the germline ends. The CDR3 spells CASSERQVPYEQYF. The CDR3, as DNA: TGTGCCAGCAGTGAAAGACAGGTCCCCTACGAGCAGTACTTC. The full variable domain, rest sourced from reference TRBV2 and TRBJ2-7, is EPEVTQTPSHQVTQMGQEVILRCVPISNHLYFYWYRQILGQKVEFLVSFYNNEISEKSEIFDDQFSVERPDGSNFTLKIRSTKLEDSAMYFCASSERQVPYEQYFGPGTRLTVT.

This chain connects TRBV28 to TRBJ1-2, with a weak D call TRBD1 (5 bases). This CDR3 is 14 amino acids long. CDR1 and CDR2 from the germline V gene are MDHEN and SYDVKM. V was cut by 6 bases and J by 4 bases, with 15 bases left in between. CDR3 sequence reads: CASRPSPGTYGYTF. DNA for the CDR3: TGTGCCAGCAGACCCTCCCCCGGGACCTATGGCTACACCTTC.

The J gene is TRBJ1-2, the V gene TRBV14, with D hard to call. Germline values: CDR1 SGHDN, CDR2 FVKESK. Trimming shortened V by 0 bases and J by 7 bases, and 12 bases separated the two germline ends. The CDR3 runs 14 residues. CDR3 nucleotide sequence: TGTGCCAGCAGCCAAGATTCGCACTTGGGTGGCTACACCTTC. It translates to CASSQDSHLGGYTF.

The chain uses TRBV3-1 (or the pseudogene TRBV3-2) and TRBJ2-7; the D is unclear. Trimming took 3 bases from V and 5 from J, leaving 11 bases between them. This CDR3 has 13 residues. In germline, CDR1 is LGHDT, CDR2 YNNKEL (reference sequence). The CDR3 sequence is CASSHPIFHEQYF. CDR3 sequence (DNA): TGTGCCAGCAGCCACCCGATTTTCCACGAGCAGTACTTC.

This sequence joins TRBV6-2 or TRBV6-3 and TRBJ1-1; 7 bases are a match to TRBD1. Germline lookup yields CDR1 MNHEY and CDR2 SVGEGT. Trimming took 3 bases from V and 1 from J; bases not matched to a gene: 2. The length of the CDR3 is 14 residues. CDR3 residues: CASSYYRGNTEAFF. The DNA for the CDR3 is TGTGCCAGCAGTTATTACAGGGGGAACACTGAAGCTTTCTTT.

The CDR3 bases are TGTGCCAGCAGCGGACAGGGTTGGAGCAATCAGCCCCAGCATTTT. Protein product: CASSGQGWSNQPQHF. This rearrangement joins TRBV2 to TRBJ1-5; TRBD1 matches 8 bases. V dropped 6 bases and J dropped 1; count of bases not matched to a gene: 5. The CDR3 spans 15 residues. Germline values: CDR1 SNHLY, CDR2 FYNNEI.

The V gene is TRBV12-3 or TRBV12-4, the J gene TRBJ2-3; no clear D gene. Trimming removed 5 bases at V and 3 bases at J, with 9 bases between. This CDR3 has 13 residues. The CDR3 DNA is TGTGCCAGCAGTCTAATAGAGACAGATACGCAGTATTTT. This encodes CASSLIETDTQYF.

This chain uses TRBV30 with TRBJ1-1; D is ambiguous. The CDR3 contains 15 residues. Germline assignment: CDR1 GTSNPN and CDR2 SVGIG (reference sequence). V gave up 4 bases and J gave up 4 bases, with 19 bases separating them. Written as DNA, the CDR3 is TGTGCCTGGACTCCGGCGTGGGGTTTGAGCACTGAAGCTTTCTTT. Translation: CAWTPAWGLSTEAFF.